This entry describes one T cell receptor beta chain. Deletions cut 1 base from V and 1 base from J, with 10 bases between. The CDR3 has 15 residues. Germline V gives CDR1 LGHNA, CDR2 YNFKEQ. The data were obtained in a study of blood T cell repertoires in COVID-19. Looking at the study overall: Cohort 3 recovered donors had two negative PCRs, clearance, or symptom resolution. Nucleic acid was either cDNA or gDNA, and it came from T cells, B-cell-depleted T cells, or PBMCs.

Participants were aged roughly 18 to 95 years, lived in about 26 US areas, and enrolled virtually. Source study methods: How many nucleated cells were present was estimated from reference gene primer amplification. Profiled with immunoSEQ multiplex PCR; TCRdb holds only in-frame clones, not every one. The DNA gave D and trimming, while V, J and clone size come from that table. The sample shows roughly 210,000 clones, roughly 91% of them seen only once. Sequencing was done on a sample of PBMCs or T cells enriched from blood (not recorded which). V is TRBV4-2 and J is TRBJ1-1; D uncertain. This clonotype was sampled from a man aged 25 to 40 in a cohort exposed to, infected with or recovered from COVID-19 (not recorded which). The CDR3 DNA sequence: TGTGCCAGCAGCCAAGTGACCGCAGGGAACACTGAAGCTTTCTTT. Amino acid sequence: CASSQVTAGNTEAFF.